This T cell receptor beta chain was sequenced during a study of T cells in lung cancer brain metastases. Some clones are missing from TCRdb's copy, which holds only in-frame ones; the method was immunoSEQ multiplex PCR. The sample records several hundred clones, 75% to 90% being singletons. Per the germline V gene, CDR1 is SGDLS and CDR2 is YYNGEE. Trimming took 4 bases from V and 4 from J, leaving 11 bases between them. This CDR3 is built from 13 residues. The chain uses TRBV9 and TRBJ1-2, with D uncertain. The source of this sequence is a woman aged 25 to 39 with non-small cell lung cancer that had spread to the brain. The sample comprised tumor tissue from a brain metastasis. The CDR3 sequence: CASSHSPGYGYTF. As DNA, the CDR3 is TGTGCCAGCAGCCACTCCCCCGGCTATGGCTACACCTTC.